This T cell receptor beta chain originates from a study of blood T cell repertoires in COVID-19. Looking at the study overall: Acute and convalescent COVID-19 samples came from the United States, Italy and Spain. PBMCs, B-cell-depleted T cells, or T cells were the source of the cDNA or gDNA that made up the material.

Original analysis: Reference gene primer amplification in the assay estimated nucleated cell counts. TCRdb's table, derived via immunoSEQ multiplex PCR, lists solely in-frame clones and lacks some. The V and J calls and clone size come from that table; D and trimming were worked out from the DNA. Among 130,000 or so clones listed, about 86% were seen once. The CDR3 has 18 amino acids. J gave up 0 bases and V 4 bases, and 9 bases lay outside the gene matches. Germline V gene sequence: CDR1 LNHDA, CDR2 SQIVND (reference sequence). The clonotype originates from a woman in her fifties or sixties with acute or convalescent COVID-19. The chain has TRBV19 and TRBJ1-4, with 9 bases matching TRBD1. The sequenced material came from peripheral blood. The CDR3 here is CASSTIYGTGSTNEKLFF. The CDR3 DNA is TGTGCCAGTAGTACTATTTACGGGACAGGGTCAACTAATGAAAAACTGTTTTTT.